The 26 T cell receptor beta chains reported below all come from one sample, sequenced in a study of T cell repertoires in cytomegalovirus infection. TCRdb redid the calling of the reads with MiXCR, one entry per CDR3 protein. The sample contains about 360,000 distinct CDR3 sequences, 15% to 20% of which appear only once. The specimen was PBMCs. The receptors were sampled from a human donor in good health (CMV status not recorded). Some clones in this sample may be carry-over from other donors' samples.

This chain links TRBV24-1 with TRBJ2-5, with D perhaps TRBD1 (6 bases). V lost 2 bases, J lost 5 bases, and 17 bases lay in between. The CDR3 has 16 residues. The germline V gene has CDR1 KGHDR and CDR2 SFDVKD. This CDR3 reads CATSDYQMGARETQYF. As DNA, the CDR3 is TGTGCCACCAGTGATTATCAGATGGGGGCACGGGAGACCCAGTACTTC.

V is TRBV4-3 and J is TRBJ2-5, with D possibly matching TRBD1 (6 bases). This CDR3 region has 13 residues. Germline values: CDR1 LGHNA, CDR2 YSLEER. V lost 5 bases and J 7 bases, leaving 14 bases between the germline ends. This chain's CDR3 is CASSGGNGGTQYF. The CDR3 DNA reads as TGCGCCAGCAGCGGGGGCAACGGAGGGACCCAGTACTTC.

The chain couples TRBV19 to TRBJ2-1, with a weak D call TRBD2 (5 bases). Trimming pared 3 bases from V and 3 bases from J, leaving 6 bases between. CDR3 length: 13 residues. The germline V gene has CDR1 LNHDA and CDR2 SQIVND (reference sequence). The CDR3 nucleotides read TGTGCCAGTAGTATGGGAGTCTACAATGAGCAGTTCTTC. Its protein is CASSMGVYNEQFF.

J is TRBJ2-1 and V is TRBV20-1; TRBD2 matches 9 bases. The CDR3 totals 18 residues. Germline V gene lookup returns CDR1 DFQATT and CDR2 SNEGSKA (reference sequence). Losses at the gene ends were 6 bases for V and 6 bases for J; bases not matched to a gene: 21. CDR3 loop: CSAPPGGGRARGINEQFF. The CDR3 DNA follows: TGCAGTGCCCCCCCGGGGGGCGGGAGGGCCCGGGGGATCAATGAGCAGTTCTTC.

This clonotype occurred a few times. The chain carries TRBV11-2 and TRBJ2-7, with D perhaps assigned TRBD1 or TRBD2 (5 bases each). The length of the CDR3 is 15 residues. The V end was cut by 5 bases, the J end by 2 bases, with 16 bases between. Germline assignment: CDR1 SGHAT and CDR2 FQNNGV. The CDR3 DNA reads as TGTGCCAGCAGCCTAAGGGGAGAGGCTACCTACGAGCAGTACTTC. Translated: CASSLRGEATYEQYF.

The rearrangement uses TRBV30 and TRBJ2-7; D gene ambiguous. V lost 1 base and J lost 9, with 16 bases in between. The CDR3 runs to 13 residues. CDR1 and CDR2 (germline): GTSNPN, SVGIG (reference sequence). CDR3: CAWSAPNRPAQYF. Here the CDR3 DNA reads TGTGCCTGGAGTGCACCAAACCGCCCCGCGCAGTACTTC.

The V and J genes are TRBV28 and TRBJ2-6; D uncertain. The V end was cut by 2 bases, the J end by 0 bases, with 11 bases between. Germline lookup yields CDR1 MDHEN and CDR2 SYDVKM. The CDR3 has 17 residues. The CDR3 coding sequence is TGTGCCAGCAGTTTAGCGGACGGGCACTCTGGGGCCAACGTCCTGACTTTC. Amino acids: CASSLADGHSGANVLTF.

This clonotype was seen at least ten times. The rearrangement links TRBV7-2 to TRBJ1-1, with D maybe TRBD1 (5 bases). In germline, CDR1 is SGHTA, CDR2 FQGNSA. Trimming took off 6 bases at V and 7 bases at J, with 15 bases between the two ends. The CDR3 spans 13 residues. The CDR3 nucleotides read TGTGCCAGCAGACCCGGGGCCACCCTTGAAGCTTTCTTT. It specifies CASRPGATLEAFF.

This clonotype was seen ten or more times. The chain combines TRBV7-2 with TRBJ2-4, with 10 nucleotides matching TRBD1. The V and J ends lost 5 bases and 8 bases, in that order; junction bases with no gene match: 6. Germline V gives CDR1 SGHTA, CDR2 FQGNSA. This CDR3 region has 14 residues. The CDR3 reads CASSNAGTGDIQYF. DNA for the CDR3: TGTGCCAGCAGCAACGCCGGGACAGGGGACATTCAGTACTTC.

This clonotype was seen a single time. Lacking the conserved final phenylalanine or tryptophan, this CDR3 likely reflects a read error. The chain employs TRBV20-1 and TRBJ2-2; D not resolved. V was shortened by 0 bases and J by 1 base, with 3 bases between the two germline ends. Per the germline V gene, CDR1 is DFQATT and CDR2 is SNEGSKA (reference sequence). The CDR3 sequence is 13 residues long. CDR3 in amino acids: CSAREQNTGELFL. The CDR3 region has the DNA TGCAGTGCTAGAGAGCAGAACACCGGGGAGCTGTTTTTA.

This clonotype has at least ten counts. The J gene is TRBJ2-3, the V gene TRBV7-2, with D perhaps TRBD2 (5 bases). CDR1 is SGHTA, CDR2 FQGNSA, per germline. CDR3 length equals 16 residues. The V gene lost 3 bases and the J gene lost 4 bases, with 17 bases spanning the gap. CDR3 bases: TGTGCCAGCAGCTTGGCTGCCGGGGAGTGGGCAGATACGCAGTATTTT. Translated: CASSLAAGEWADTQYF.

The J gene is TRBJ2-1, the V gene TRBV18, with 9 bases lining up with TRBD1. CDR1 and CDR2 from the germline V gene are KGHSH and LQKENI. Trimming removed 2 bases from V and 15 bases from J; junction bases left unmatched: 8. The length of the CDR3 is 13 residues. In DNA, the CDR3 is TGTGCCAGCTCACCAATGGGACAGGGAGGGTTGTTCTTC. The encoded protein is CASSPMGQGGLFF.

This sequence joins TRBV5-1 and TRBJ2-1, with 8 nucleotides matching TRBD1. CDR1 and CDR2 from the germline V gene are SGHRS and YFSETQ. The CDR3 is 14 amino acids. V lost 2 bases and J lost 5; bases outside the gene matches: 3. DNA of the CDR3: TGCGCCAGCAGCTTTGACAGGGGCCACAATGAGCAGTTCTTC. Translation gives CASSFDRGHNEQFF.

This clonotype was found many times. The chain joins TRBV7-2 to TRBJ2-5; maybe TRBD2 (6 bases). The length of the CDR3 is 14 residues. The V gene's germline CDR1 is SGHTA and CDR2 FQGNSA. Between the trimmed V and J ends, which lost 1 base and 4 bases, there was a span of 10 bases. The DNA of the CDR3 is TGTGCCAGCAGCTTAGGGCGGGATACAGAGACCCAGTACTTC. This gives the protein CASSLGRDTETQYF.

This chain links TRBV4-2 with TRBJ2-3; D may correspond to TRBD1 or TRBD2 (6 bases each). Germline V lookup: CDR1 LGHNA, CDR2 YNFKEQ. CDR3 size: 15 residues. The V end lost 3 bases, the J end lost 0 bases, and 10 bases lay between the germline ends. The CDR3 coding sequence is TGTGCCAGCAGCCATGGGGGGCAGAGCACAGATACGCAGTATTTT. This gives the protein CASSHGGQSTDTQYF.

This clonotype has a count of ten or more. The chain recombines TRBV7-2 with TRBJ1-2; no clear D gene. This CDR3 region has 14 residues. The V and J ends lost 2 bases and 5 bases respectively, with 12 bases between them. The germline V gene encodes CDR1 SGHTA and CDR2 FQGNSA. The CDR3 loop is CASSLPGRTYGYTF. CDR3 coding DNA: TGTGCCAGCAGCTTACCCGGCAGAACATATGGCTACACCTTC. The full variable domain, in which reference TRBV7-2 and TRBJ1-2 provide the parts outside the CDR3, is GAGVSQSPSNKVTEKGKDVELRCDPISGHTALYWYRQSLGQGLEFLIYFQGNSAPDKSGLPSDRFSAERTGGSVSTLTIQRTQQEDSAVYLCASSLPGRTYGYTFGSGTRLTVV.

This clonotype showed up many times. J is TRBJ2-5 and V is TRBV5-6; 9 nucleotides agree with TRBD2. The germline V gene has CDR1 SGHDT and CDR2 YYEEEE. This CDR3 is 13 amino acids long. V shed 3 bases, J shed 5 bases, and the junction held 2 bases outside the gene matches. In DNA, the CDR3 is TGTGCCAGCAGCTCTGGACTAGCGGAGACCCAGTACTTC. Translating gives CASSSGLAETQYF.

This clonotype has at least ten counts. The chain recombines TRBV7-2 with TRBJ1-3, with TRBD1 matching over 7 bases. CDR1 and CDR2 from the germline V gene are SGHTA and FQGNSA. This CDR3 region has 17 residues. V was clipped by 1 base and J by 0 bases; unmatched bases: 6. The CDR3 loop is CASSLVGWDSSGNTIYF. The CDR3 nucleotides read TGTGCCAGCAGCTTAGTTGGTTGGGACAGCTCTGGAAACACCATATATTTT. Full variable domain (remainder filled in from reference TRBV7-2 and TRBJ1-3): GAGVSQSPSNKVTEKGKDVELRCDPISGHTALYWYRQSLGQGLEFLIYFQGNSAPDKSGLPSDRFSAERTGGSVSTLTIQRTQQEDSAVYLCASSLVGWDSSGNTIYFGEGSWLTVV.

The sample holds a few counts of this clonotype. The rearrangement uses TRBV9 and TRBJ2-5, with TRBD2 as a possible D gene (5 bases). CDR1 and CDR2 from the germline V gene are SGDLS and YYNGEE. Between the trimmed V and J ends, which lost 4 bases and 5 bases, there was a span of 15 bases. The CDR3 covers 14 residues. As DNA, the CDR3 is TGTGCCAGCAGCTCGGGAAGCCTGTGGGAGACCCAGTACTTC. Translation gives CASSSGSLWETQYF.

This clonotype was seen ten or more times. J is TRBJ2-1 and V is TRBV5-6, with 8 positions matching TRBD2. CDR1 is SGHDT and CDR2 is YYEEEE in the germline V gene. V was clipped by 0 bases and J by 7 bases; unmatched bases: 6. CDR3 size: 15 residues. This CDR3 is CASSLELAALNEQFF. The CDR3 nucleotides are TGTGCCAGCAGCTTGGAACTAGCGGCTCTAAATGAGCAGTTCTTC.

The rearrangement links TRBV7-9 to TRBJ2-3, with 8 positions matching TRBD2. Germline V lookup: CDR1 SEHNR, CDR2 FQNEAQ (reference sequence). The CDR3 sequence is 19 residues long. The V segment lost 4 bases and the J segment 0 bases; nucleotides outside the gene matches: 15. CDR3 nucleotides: TGTGCCAGCAGCTCCCCCATGGGCGGGGGGATTAGGAGCACAGATACGCAGTATTTT. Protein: CASSSPMGGGIRSTDTQYF. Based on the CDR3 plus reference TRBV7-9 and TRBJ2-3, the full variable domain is DTGVSQNPRHKITKRGQNVTFRCDPISEHNRLYWYRQTLGQGPEFLTYFQNEAQLEKSRLLSDRFSAERPKGSFSTLEIQRTEQGDSAMYLCASSSPMGGGIRSTDTQYFGPGTRLTVL.

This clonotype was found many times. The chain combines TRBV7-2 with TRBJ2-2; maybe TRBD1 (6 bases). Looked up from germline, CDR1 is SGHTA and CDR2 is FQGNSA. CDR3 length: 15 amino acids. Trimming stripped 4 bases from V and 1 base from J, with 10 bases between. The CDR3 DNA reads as TGTGCCAGCAGCTCAGGGGCAGGGAACACCGGGGAGCTGTTTTTT. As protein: CASSSGAGNTGELFF. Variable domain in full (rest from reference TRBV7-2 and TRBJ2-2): GAGVSQSPSNKVTEKGKDVELRCDPISGHTALYWYRQSLGQGLEFLIYFQGNSAPDKSGLPSDRFSAERTGGSVSTLTIQRTQQEDSAVYLCASSSGAGNTGELFFGEGSRLTVL.

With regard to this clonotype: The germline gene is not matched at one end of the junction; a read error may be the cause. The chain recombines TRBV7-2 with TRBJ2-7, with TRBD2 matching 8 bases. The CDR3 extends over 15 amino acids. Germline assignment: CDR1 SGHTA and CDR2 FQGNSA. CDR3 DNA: TGTGCCAGCAGCTTAGTCCTAGCGGGTACCCGCCACCGTCCCTTC. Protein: CASSLVLAGTRHRPF.

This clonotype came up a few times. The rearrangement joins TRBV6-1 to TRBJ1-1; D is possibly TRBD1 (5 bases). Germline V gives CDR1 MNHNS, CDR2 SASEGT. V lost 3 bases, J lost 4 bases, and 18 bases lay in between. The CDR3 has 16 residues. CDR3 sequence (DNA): TGTGCCAGCAGTGAGCCTGGTGGGGGAAGCGGCACTGAAGCTTTCTTT. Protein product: CASSEPGGGSGTEAFF.

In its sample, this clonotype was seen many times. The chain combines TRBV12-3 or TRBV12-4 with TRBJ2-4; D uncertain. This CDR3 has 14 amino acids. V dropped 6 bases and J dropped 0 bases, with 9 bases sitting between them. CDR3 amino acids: CASRPAGAKNIQYF. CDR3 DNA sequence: TGTGCCAGCAGACCAGCTGGAGCCAAAAACATTCAGTACTTC.

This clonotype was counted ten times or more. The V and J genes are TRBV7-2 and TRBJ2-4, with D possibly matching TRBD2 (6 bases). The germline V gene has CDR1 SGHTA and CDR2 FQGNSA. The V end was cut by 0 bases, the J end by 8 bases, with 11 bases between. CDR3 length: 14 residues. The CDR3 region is CASSLARGGYIQYF. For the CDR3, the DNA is TGTGCCAGCAGCTTAGCTCGTGGGGGGTACATTCAGTACTTC. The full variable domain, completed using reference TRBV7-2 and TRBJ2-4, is GAGVSQSPSNKVTEKGKDVELRCDPISGHTALYWYRQSLGQGLEFLIYFQGNSAPDKSGLPSDRFSAERTGGSVSTLTIQRTQQEDSAVYLCASSLARGGYIQYFGAGTRLSVL.